This T cell receptor beta chain was obtained from a study of blood T cell repertoires in COVID-19. For the study at large: Italy, Spain and the United States were the sources of the convalescent and acute COVID-19 samples. PBMCs, B-cell-depleted T cells, or T cells were the source of the cDNA or gDNA that made up the material.

This table comes from immunoSEQ multiplex PCR, and its TCRdb copy is limited to in-frame clones, with some not included. The sample contains some 180,000 clones, approximately 91% of which appear only once. The V gene's germline CDR1 is ENHRY and CDR2 SYGVKD. Trimming removed 2 bases from V and 1 base from J, with 16 bases in between. CDR3 length: 17 amino acids. Enrolment of Seattle patients took place during active infection, and they were followed longitudinally. This clone was seen just once. Material: peripheral blood. The V call is TRBV10-3, the J call TRBJ2-3; D uncertain. The receptor was derived from a man aged 18 to 29 with COVID-19, enrolled during active disease. CDR3 DNA sequence: TGTGCCATCAGTGAGCCCCCCGAGACTCAACGCACAGATACGCAGTATTTT. Translation: CAISEPPETQRTDTQYF.